One and the same sample provided the 31 T cell receptor beta chains below, sequenced in a study of shared clonotypes between healthy human individuals. TCRdb keeps only in-frame clones here, not all; method: immunoSEQ multiplex PCR. Here the sample spans about half a million clones, 75% to 85% being singletons. Sequences were obtained from PBMCs. Every receptor here comes from a woman aged 40 to 50 in good health. Some clones in this sample may be carry-over from other donors' samples.

The chain couples TRBV13 to TRBJ2-5; perhaps TRBD1 as D (5 bases). Near its end, the DNA agrees better with TRBJ2-7, so the J call may be wrong. Germline V gene lookup returns CDR1 PRHDT and CDR2 FYEKMQ (reference sequence). The CDR3 sequence is 14 residues long. The CDR3 bases are TGTGCCAGCAGCTTAAGGGGCAGCCGCTACGAGCAGTACTTC. Translating gives CASSLRGSRYEQYF.

This clone was detected only a few times. The chain couples TRBV6-5 to TRBJ2-1, with D maybe TRBD1 (7 bases). Trimming pared 7 bases from V and 1 base from J, leaving 14 bases between. Germline V gene data show CDR1 as MNHEY and CDR2 as SVGAGI. The CDR3 loop spans 15 amino acids. The CDR3 DNA reads TGTGCCAGCACCAAGGGGGCGGGATCCTACAATGAGCAGTTCTTC. This codes for CASTKGAGSYNEQFF.

The chain couples TRBV5-4 to TRBJ2-3, with TRBD2 matching over 7 bases. The CDR3 loop spans 16 amino acids. V lost 0 bases to trimming and J lost 2 bases; unmatched junction nucleotides: 6. The germline gives CDR1 SGHNT, CDR2 YYREEE (reference sequence). CDR3 residues: CASSLALSGDTDTQYF. The CDR3 region has the DNA TGTGCCAGCAGCTTGGCCCTGAGCGGGGACACAGATACGCAGTATTTT.

In its sample, this clone was seen a few times. The rearrangement uses TRBV4-1 and TRBJ2-1; 8 bases fit TRBD1. Trimming removed 5 bases from V and 2 bases from J; junction bases left unmatched: 8. The CDR3 has 16 residues. Germline CDR1 reads MGHRA; CDR2 reads YSYEKL. This CDR3 is CASSKRSQGAYNEQFF. CDR3 nucleotides: TGCGCCAGCAGCAAAAGGTCACAGGGGGCCTACAATGAGCAGTTCTTC.

The chain links TRBV5-1 to TRBJ2-7, with 12 nucleotides matching TRBD1. V was clipped by 7 bases and J by 5 bases; unmatched bases: 7. This CDR3 is built from 14 residues. Germline assignment: CDR1 SGHRS and CDR2 YFSETQ. CDR3 sequence reads: CASEPGTGGDEQYF. DNA for the CDR3: TGCGCCAGCGAACCCGGGACAGGGGGCGACGAGCAGTACTTC.

The chain links TRBV6-1 to TRBJ2-7; TRBD1 aligns across 8 bases. Germline-derived CDR1 and CDR2 are MNHNS and SASEGT. The CDR3 spans 15 residues. V shed 4 bases and J 4 bases; nucleotides not matched to a gene: 9. CDR3 sequence: CASSARTGSPYEQYF. The CDR3 nucleotides are TGTGCCAGCAGTGCTAGGACAGGGTCTCCTTACGAGCAGTACTTC.

The chain carries TRBV28 and TRBJ2-3; a possible D gene is TRBD1 (6 bases). With 9 bases removed from V and 1 base from J, the gap between germline ends came to 14 bases. Germline V gene sequence: CDR1 MDHEN, CDR2 SYDVKM. CDR3 length: 14 amino acids. The CDR3 region is CASRQALGTDTQYF. The CDR3 bases are TGTGCCAGTAGACAGGCTTTAGGCACAGATACGCAGTATTTT.

V usage is TRBV27 and J usage is TRBJ1-5; 7 nucleotides align to TRBD1. V lost 6 bases and J lost 1; bases outside the gene matches: 6. CDR3 length: 15 residues. Germline V gene data show CDR1 as MNHEY and CDR2 as SMNVEV (reference sequence). The CDR3: CASSPAGQSNQPQHF. The CDR3 DNA follows: TGTGCCAGCAGCCCGGCGGGACAGAGCAATCAGCCCCAGCATTTT.

V and J are TRBV5-1 and TRBJ2-5; 10 bases are a match to TRBD1. CDR1 SGHRS and CDR2 YFSETQ come from the germline V gene. CDR3 length equals 14 residues. Losses at the gene ends were 4 bases for V and 7 bases for J; bases not matched to a gene: 7. CDR3 residues: CASSPTTGGLTQYF. Written as DNA, the CDR3 is TGCGCCAGCAGCCCAACGACAGGGGGCTTGACCCAGTACTTC.

The rearrangement links TRBV7-9 to TRBJ1-1, with D possibly being TRBD1 (5 bases). Germline-derived CDR1 and CDR2 are SEHNR and FQNEAQ (reference sequence). The CDR3 runs to 15 residues. The V end lost 2 bases, the J end lost 1 base, and 11 bases lay between the germline ends. The CDR3 loop is CASSLLGAANTEAFF. For the CDR3, the DNA is TGTGCCAGCAGCTTACTAGGGGCCGCGAACACTGAAGCTTTCTTT.

The chain recombines TRBV19 with TRBJ2-7; D is ambiguous. The V gene's germline CDR1 is LNHDA and CDR2 SQIVND (reference sequence). V was cut by 1 base and J by 3 bases, with 7 bases left in between. The CDR3 extends over 13 amino acids. Written as DNA, the CDR3 is TGTGCCAGTAGTATAGCGGTGAACTACGAGCAGTACTTC. This translates into CASSIAVNYEQYF.

The V and J genes are TRBV5-1 and TRBJ2-4; 8 nucleotides line up with TRBD2. The J segment lost 1 base and the V segment lost 0 bases, leaving 3 bases of the junction unmatched. CDR1 and CDR2 from the germline V gene are SGHRS and YFSETQ. The CDR3 is made up of 16 amino acids. CDR3 loop: CASSLGRGAAKNIQYF. CDR3 DNA: TGCGCCAGCAGCTTGGGGCGGGGGGCCGCCAAAAACATTCAGTACTTC.

V usage is TRBV18 and J usage is TRBJ2-7; D possibly corresponds to TRBD1 (5 bases). Germline CDR1 is KGHSH and CDR2 is LQKENI. The CDR3 totals 14 residues. The germline V and J ends were trimmed by 3 bases and 0 bases, with 9 bases remaining between them. CDR3 loop: CASSPGHSSYEQYF. The CDR3 nucleotides are TGTGCCAGCTCACCTGGACACAGCTCCTACGAGCAGTACTTC. Drawing the rest from reference TRBV18 and TRBJ2-7, the complete variable domain is NAGVMQNPRHLVRRRGQEARLRCSPMKGHSHVYWYRQLPEEGLKFMVYLQKENIIDESGMPKERFSAEFPKEGPSILRIQQVVRGDSAAYFCASSPGHSSYEQYFGPGTRLTVT.

CDR3 protein: CASTTGGPSQPQHF. The CDR3 bases are TGTGCCAGCACCACCGGGGGCCCCAGTCAGCCCCAGCATTTT. This chain connects TRBV6-1 to TRBJ1-5; possibly TRBD1 for D (6 bases). V was cut by 7 bases and J by 6 bases, with 16 bases left in between. Germline-derived CDR1 and CDR2 are MNHNS and SASEGT. This CDR3 has 14 amino acids.

A note on this clone: Other DNA sequences within the sample encode an identical CDR3. V gene TRBV4-2 combines with J gene TRBJ2-7; 7 bases are a match to TRBD2. The CDR3 consists of 15 residues. Looked up from germline, CDR1 is LGHNA and CDR2 is YNFKEQ. Losses at the gene ends were 0 bases for V and 2 bases for J; bases not matched to a gene: 4. The CDR3 nucleotides read TGTGCCAGCAGCCAAGAAACGGGAGGCGCCTACGAGCAGTACTTC. Its translation: CASSQETGGAYEQYF.

The chain carries TRBV19 and TRBJ2-7; TRBD2 aligns across 7 bases. V was clipped by 9 bases and J by 6 bases; unmatched bases: 20. The V gene's germline CDR1 is LNHDA and CDR2 SQIVND (reference sequence). CDR3 length: 16 residues. The CDR3 protein is CASPILAAQRLCEQYF. The CDR3 region has the DNA TGTGCCAGCCCAATTCTAGCGGCCCAACGCCTGTGCGAGCAGTACTTC.

This sequence joins TRBV7-9 and TRBJ1-2; D remains unclear. The V gene's germline CDR1 is SEHNR and CDR2 FQNEAQ (reference sequence). This CDR3 is 14 amino acids long. V was trimmed by 0 bases and J by 8 bases, leaving 13 bases between them. The CDR3 DNA sequence: TGTGCCAGCAGCTTAGCCGGCTTGGACGCCGGCTACACCTTC. Its translation: CASSLAGLDAGYTF. Full variable domain (outside the CDR3, taken from reference TRBV7-9 and TRBJ1-2): DTGVSQNPRHKITKRGQNVTFRCDPISEHNRLYWYRQTLGQGPEFLTYFQNEAQLEKSRLLSDRFSAERPKGSFSTLEIQRTEQGDSAMYLCASSLAGLDAGYTFGSGTRLTVV.

This chain links TRBV25-1 with TRBJ2-3; possible D gene TRBD1, 5 bases. V was shortened by 3 bases and J by 5 bases, with 12 bases between the two germline ends. The germline V gene has CDR1 MGHDK and CDR2 SYGVNS. The CDR3 is made up of 14 amino acids. In DNA form, the CDR3 reads TGTGCCAGCAGTGACAGGGTTGGCGGAGATACGCAGTATTTT. It translates to CASSDRVGGDTQYF.

This chain links TRBV11-2 with TRBJ2-7; D call uncertain. Trimming removed 0 bases from V and 2 bases from J, with 5 bases in between. CDR1 SGHAT and CDR2 FQNNGV come from the germline V gene. There are 13 residues in the CDR3. The CDR3 bases are TGTGCCAGCAGCTTAGATCCGGCCTACGAGCAGTACTTC. Its protein is CASSLDPAYEQYF.

This sequence joins TRBV27 and TRBJ2-2; D gene uncertain. CDR3 length: 12 residues. With 6 bases removed from V and 2 bases from J, the gap between germline ends came to 4 bases. Germline V CDR1 and CDR2: MNHEY, SMNVEV (reference sequence). CDR3 DNA sequence: TGTGCCAGCAGACCAAACACCGGGGAGCTGTTTTTT. It translates to CASRPNTGELFF.

In this sample, this clone turned up a few times. V gene TRBV29-1 combines with J gene TRBJ1-1; tentatively, D is TRBD1 (5 bases). V lost 7 bases to trimming and J lost 11 bases, with 26 bases between them. Germline V gene data show CDR1 as SQVTM and CDR2 as ANQGSEA. This CDR3 spans 14 amino acids. The CDR3 DNA reads TGCAGCGCTACCAAGCAGGGCAGGCGCTTCGGGGCTTTCTTT. Translated, it gives CSATKQGRRFGAFF.

The sample holds many counts of this clone. The chain combines TRBV7-9 with TRBJ2-2; TRBD2 might be the D (5 bases). CDR3 length: 14 residues. The germline CDR1 and CDR2 sequences are SEHNR and FQNEAQ (reference sequence). V was pared by 5 bases and J by 3 bases, with 10 bases between. CDR3 coding DNA: TGTGCCAGCAGCCAAGGACTCTACACCGGGGAGCTGTTTTTT. This gives the protein CASSQGLYTGELFF.

This rearrangement joins TRBV27 to TRBJ2-2; D tentatively fits TRBD1 or TRBD2 (5 bases each). CDR1 and CDR2 from the germline V gene are MNHEY and SMNVEV (reference sequence). The CDR3 spans 14 residues. V lost 2 bases and J 5 bases, leaving 9 bases between the germline ends. Written as DNA, the CDR3 is TGTGCCAGCAGTTTAATAGGGACGACCGGGGAGCTGTTTTTT. Its protein product is CASSLIGTTGELFF.

This chain connects TRBV18 to TRBJ1-4, with D hard to call. The ends were cut back, 3 bases at V and 8 bases at J, with 10 bases in the middle. Germline-derived CDR1 and CDR2 are KGHSH and LQKENI. This CDR3 has 13 amino acids. The CDR3 bases are TGTGCCAGCTCACCTACGGCAGCCGAAAAACTGTTTTTT. This gives the protein CASSPTAAEKLFF. Together with reference TRBV18 and TRBJ1-4, the CDR3 gives the full variable domain: NAGVMQNPRHLVRRRGQEARLRCSPMKGHSHVYWYRQLPEEGLKFMVYLQKENIIDESGMPKERFSAEFPKEGPSILRIQQVVRGDSAAYFCASSPTAAEKLFFGSGTQLSVL.

This clone was seen a handful of times. The J gene is TRBJ2-6, the V gene TRBV10-3; D gene unclear. The CDR3 has 19 amino acids. Trimming pared 6 bases from V and 0 bases from J, leaving 21 bases between. Per the germline V gene, CDR1 is ENHRY and CDR2 is SYGVKD. CDR3 coding DNA: TGTGCCATCAGGATCGACCGACTGGCCAGCAGCTCTGGGGCCAACGTCCTGACTTTC. Residues: CAIRIDRLASSSGANVLTF.

A few counts support this clone. The chain uses TRBV7-9 and TRBJ1-1; D not certain. Germline CDR1 and CDR2: SEHNR and FQNEAQ (reference sequence). This CDR3 region has 14 residues. Trimming took off 5 bases at V and 1 base at J, with 11 bases between the two ends. The CDR3 spells CASSPTAGNTEAFF. The CDR3 nucleotides are TGTGCCAGCAGCCCTACAGCAGGGAACACTGAAGCTTTCTTT.

V usage is TRBV7-2 and J usage is TRBJ1-1, with 9 bases identical to TRBD1. V shed 5 bases and J 5 bases; nucleotides not matched to a gene: 6. Germline V gene lookup returns CDR1 SGHTA and CDR2 FQGNSA. The CDR3 has 14 residues. This chain's CDR3 is CASSPRTGVTEAFF. The DNA of the CDR3 is TGTGCCAGCAGCCCACGGACAGGGGTTACTGAAGCTTTCTTT.

The J gene is TRBJ1-2, the V gene TRBV10-2; D is perhaps TRBD1 (6 bases). The CDR3 consists of 13 residues. From germline, CDR1 is WSHSY and CDR2 SAAADI. The V end lost 4 bases, the J end lost 3 bases, and 9 bases lay between the germline ends. CDR3 region: CASSGGQDYGYTF. The CDR3 DNA reads TGCGCCAGCAGTGGGGGACAAGACTATGGCTACACCTTC.

The chain has TRBV4-1 and TRBJ2-3, with D tentatively TRBD2 (6 bases). There are 17 residues in the CDR3. Germline V gene sequence: CDR1 MGHRA, CDR2 YSYEKL. The germline V and J ends were trimmed by 1 base and 0 bases, with 14 bases remaining between them. The CDR3 coding sequence is TGCGCCAGCAGCCAAGTACCACTAGCCGGCAGCACAGATACGCAGTATTTT. It translates to CASSQVPLAGSTDTQYF.

The rearrangement uses TRBV28 and TRBJ2-3, with TRBD2 identical over 10 bases. Trimming took 6 bases from V and 6 from J; bases not matched to a gene: 9. From germline, CDR1 is MDHEN and CDR2 SYDVKM. CDR3 length equals 15 residues. The CDR3 region is CASRYLAGASDTQYF. Written as DNA, the CDR3 is TGTGCCAGCAGGTACCTAGCGGGAGCATCGGATACGCAGTATTTT. Full variable domain (outside the CDR3, taken from reference TRBV28 and TRBJ2-3): DVKVTQSSRYLVKRTGEKVFLECVQDMDHENMFWYRQDPGLGLRLIYFSYDVKMKEKGDIPEGYSVSREKKERFSLILESASTNQTSMYLCASRYLAGASDTQYFGPGTRLTVL.

This chain joins TRBV28 and TRBJ2-7; D is perhaps TRBD1 (6 bases). CDR1 is MDHEN and CDR2 is SYDVKM in the germline V gene. Between the trimmed V and J ends, which lost 8 bases and 2 bases, there was a span of 16 bases. The CDR3 has 14 amino acids. This chain's CDR3 is CASCKTGITYEQYF. The CDR3 region has the DNA TGTGCCAGCTGTAAAACAGGGATAACCTACGAGCAGTACTTC.